Below, one TCR beta chain is given with its context. The antigen is undetermined. Clones were sequenced by immunoSEQ multiplex PCR, and TCRdb holds only the in-frame ones, with some missing. The table lists about 350,000 clones, about 90% of them singletons. This sample is part of a study of Ad26.COV2.S vaccination and SARS-CoV-2 variants. Overall study findings and caveats: In vaccinated individuals, spike-specific CD8+ and CD4+ T cell responses reportedly displayed substantial breadth. Measurements of TCR breadth and depth may have given underestimates of the total T cell responses. Higher spike-specific TCR breadth was found in vaccine recipients than in placebo recipients.

The receptor comes from a human donor who had recovered from COVID-19. The sequencing used peripheral blood, collected after recovery from COVID-19.

The CDR3 loop reads CASSFGAVTEAFF. In nucleotides, the CDR3 is TGTGCCAGCAGCTTCGGGGCGGTCACTGAAGCTTTCTTT. The chain links TRBV13 to TRBJ1-1, with D possibly being TRBD1 (5 bases). Germline-derived CDR1 and CDR2 are PRHDT and FYEKMQ (reference sequence). This CDR3 region has 13 residues. The V and J ends lost 3 bases and 4 bases respectively, with 9 bases between them.